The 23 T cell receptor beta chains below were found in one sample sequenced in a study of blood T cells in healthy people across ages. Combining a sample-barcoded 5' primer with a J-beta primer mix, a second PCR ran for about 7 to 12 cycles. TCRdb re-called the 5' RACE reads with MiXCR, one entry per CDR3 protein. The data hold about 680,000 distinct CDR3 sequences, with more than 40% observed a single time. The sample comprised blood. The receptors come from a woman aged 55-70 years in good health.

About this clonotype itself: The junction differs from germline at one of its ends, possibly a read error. The CDR3 here is CASSLTSGGVLYNKQFF. The CDR3 nucleotides are TGTGCCAGCAGCTTAACTAGCGGGGGGGTACTCTACAATAAGCAGTTCTTC. This chain joins TRBV7-3 and TRBJ2-1; 11 nucleotides line up with TRBD2. Per germline, CDR1 SGHTA and CDR2 FQGTGA. The CDR3 spans 17 residues. Based on the CDR3 plus reference TRBV7-3 and TRBJ2-1, the full variable domain is GAGVSQTPSNKVTEKGKYVELRCDPISGHTALYWYRQSLGQGPEFLIYFQGTGAADDSGLPNDRFFAVRPEGSVSTLKIQRTERGDSAVYLCASSLTSGGVLYNKQFFGPGTRLTVL.

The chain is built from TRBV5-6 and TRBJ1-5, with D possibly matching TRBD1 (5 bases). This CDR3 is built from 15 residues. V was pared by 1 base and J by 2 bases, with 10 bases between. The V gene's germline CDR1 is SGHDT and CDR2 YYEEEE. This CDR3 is CASSLTGYGNQPQHF. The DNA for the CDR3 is TGTGCCAGCAGCTTGACAGGCTACGGCAATCAGCCCCAGCATTTT. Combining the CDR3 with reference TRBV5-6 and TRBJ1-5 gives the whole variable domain DAGVTQSPTHLIKTRGQQVTLRCSPKSGHDTVSWYQQALGQGPQFIFQYYEEEERQRGNFPDRFSGHQFPNYSSELNVNALLLGDSALYLCASSLTGYGNQPQHFGDGTRLSIL.

The CDR3 here is CSVNVAGGVETQYF. In DNA form, the CDR3 reads TGCAGCGTGAACGTAGCGGGAGGGGTGGAGACCCAGTACTTC. The chain couples TRBV29-1 to TRBJ2-5; TRBD2 aligns across 11 bases. The CDR3 is 14 residues long. CDR1 is SQVTM, CDR2 ANQGSEA, per germline. With 6 bases clipped from V and 5 bases from J, the junction kept 8 bases outside the gene matches.

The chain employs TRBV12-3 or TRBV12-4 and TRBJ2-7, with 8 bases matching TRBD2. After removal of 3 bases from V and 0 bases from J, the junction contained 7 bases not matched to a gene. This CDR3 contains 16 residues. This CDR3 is CASSFIAGLLSYEQYF. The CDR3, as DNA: TGTGCCAGCAGTTTCATAGCGGGATTACTCTCCTACGAGCAGTACTTC.

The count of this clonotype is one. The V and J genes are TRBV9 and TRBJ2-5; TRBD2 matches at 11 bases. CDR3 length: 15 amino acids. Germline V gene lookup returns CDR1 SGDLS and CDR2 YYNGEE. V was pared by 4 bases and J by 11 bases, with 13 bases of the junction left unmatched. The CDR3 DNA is TGTGCCAGCAGCACCCGACTAGCGGGAACCAATGAGCAGTACTTC. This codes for CASSTRLAGTNEQYF.

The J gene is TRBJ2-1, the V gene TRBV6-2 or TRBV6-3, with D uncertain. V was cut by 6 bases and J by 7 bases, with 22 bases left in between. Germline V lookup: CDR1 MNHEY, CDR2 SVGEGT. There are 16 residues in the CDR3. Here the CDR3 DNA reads TGTGCCAGCAGCCCGGCCGCGTGGTCTACAATGAATGAGCAGTTCTTC. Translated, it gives CASSPAAWSTMNEQFF.

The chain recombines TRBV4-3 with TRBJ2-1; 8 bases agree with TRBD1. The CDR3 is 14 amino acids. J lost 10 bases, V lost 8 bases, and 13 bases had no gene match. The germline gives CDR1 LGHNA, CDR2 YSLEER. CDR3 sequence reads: CASSHRDRLWEQFF. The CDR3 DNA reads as TGCGCCAGCTCTCACCGGGACAGGCTATGGGAGCAGTTCTTC.

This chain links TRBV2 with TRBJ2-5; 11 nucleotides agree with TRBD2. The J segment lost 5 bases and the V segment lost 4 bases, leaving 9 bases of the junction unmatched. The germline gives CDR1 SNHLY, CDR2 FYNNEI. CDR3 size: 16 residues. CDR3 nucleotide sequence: TGTGCCAGCAGTGTGGAACTTAGCGGGAGGGGGGAGACCCAGTACTTC. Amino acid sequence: CASSVELSGRGETQYF.

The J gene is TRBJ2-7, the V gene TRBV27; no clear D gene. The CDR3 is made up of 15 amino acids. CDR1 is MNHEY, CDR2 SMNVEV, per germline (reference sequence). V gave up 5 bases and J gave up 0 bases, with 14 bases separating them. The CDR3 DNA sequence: TGTGCCAGCAGTACCTACTCTTTAAGCTCCTACGAGCAGTACTTC. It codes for CASSTYSLSSYEQYF.

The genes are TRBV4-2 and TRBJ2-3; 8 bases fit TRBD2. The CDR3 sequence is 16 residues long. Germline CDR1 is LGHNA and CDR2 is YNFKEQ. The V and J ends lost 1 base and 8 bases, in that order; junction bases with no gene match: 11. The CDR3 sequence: CASSQASAGEGGTQYF. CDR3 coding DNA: TGTGCCAGCAGCCAAGCATCAGCGGGAGAGGGCGGTACGCAGTATTTT.

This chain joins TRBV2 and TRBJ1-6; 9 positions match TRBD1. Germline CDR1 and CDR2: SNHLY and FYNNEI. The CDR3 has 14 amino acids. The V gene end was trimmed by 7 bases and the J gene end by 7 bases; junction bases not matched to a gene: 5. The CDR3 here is CASNGDRVNSPLHF. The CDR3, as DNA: TGTGCCAGCAACGGGGACAGGGTAAATTCACCCCTCCACTTT.

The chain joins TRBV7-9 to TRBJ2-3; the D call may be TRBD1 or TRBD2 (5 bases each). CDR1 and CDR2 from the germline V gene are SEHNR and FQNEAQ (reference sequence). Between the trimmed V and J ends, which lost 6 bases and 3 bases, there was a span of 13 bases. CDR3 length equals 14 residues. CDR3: CASSFGASTDTQYF. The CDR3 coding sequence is TGTGCCAGCAGTTTCGGGGCTTCAACAGATACGCAGTATTTT.

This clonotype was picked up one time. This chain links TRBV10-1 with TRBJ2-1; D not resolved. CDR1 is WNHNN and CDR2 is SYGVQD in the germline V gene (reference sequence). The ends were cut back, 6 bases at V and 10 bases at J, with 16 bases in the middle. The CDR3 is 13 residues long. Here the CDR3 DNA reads TGCGCCAGCAGGCGAAAAAGACCCCGCGAGCAGTTCTTC. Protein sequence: CASRRKRPREQFF.

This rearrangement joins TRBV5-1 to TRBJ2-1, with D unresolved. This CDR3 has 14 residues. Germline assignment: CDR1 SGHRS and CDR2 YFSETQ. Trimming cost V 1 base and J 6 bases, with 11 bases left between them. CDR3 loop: CASSLYSVLNEQFF. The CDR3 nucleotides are TGCGCCAGCAGCTTGTATTCGGTGCTCAATGAGCAGTTCTTC.

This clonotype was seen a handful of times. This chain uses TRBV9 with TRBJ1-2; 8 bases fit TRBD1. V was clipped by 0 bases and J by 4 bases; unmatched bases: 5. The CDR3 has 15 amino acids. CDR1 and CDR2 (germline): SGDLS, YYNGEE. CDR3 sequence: CASSVEAGGTYGYTF. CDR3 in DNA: TGTGCCAGCAGCGTAGAAGCAGGGGGCACCTATGGCTACACCTTC.

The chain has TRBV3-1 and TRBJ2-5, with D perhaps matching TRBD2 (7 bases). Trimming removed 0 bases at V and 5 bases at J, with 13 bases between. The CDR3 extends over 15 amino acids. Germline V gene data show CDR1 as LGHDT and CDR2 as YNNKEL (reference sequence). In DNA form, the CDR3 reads TGTGCCAGCAGCCAAGAACGGGGGGCACGGGAGACCCAGTACTTC. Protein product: CASSQERGARETQYF.

Here the CDR3 reads CASSQDAAIGYGYTF. The CDR3 nucleotides are TGTGCCAGCAGCCAAGATGCGGCCATAGGCTATGGCTACACCTTC. V is TRBV14 and J is TRBJ1-2; D is ambiguous. Trimming removed 0 bases from V and 4 bases from J, with 12 bases in between. Germline assignment: CDR1 SGHDN and CDR2 FVKESK. There are 15 residues in the CDR3.

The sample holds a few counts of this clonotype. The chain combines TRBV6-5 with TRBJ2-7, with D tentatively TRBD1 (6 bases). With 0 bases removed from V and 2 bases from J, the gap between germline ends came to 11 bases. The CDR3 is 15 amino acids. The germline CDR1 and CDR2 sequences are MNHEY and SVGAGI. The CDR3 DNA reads TGTGCCAGCAGTTACTCGAACAGGGCGACCTACGAGCAGTACTTC. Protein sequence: CASSYSNRATYEQYF.

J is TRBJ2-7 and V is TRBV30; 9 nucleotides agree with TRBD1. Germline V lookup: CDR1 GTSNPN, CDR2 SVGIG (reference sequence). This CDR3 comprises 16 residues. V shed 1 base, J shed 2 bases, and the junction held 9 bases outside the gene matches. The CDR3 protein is CAWSEEDRGFPYEQYF. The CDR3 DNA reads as TGTGCCTGGAGTGAGGAAGACAGGGGGTTCCCCTACGAGCAGTACTTC.

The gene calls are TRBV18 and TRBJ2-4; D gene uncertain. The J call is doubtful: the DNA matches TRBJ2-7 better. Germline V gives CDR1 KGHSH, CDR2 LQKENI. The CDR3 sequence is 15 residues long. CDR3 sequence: CASSPPHDNSDEQYF. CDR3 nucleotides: TGTGCCAGCTCACCACCTCACGACAATTCGGACGAGCAGTACTTC.

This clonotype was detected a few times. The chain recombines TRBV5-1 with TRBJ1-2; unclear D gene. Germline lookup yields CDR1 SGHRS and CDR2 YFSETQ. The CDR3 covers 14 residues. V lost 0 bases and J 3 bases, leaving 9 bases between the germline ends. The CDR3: CASSLEQRYYGYTF. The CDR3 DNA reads TGCGCCAGCAGCTTGGAGCAGAGATACTATGGCTACACCTTC.

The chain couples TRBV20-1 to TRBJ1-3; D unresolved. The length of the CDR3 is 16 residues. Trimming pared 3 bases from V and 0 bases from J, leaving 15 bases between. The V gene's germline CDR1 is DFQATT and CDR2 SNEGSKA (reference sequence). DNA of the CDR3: TGCAGTGCTAGGTGGGAGTCACGTAACTCTGGAAACACCATATATTTT. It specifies CSARWESRNSGNTIYF.

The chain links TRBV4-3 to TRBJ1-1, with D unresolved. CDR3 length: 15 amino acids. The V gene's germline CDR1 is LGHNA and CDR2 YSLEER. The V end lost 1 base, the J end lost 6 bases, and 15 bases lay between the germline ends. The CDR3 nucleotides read TGCGCCAGCAGCCAAGGGACGGTGGGGTCACCTGAAGCTTTCTTT. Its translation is CASSQGTVGSPEAFF.